This TCR beta chain was identified in a study of graft-versus-host responses after intestinal transplantation. Study context: Among the recipients, all got anti-thymocyte globulin induction and then tacrolimus and steroids for roughly three years.

Germline lookup yields CDR1 SGHTA and CDR2 FQGTGA. The CDR3 length is 12 residues. Trimming shortened V by 3 bases and J by 5 bases, and 4 bases separated the two germline ends. Dividing CFSE-low CD3+CD4+ and CD3+CD8+ responders were isolated by sorting after the reaction. Study-wide results and caveats: Researchers found GvH clones in recipient marrow, and some showed up first in ileum or blood.

Sequenced by immunoSEQ multiplex PCR; TCRdb stores in-frame clones only, minus some. Of some 14,000 clones listed, almost 30% are singletons. This chain joins TRBV7-3 and TRBJ1-4; D unclear. This TCR came from a human patient who received an intestinal transplant. The source material was alloreactive CD4+ T cells from a mixed lymphocyte reaction culture, sampled before intestinal transplant. Subset noted: CFSE-low proliferating T cells sorted from approximately six-day pre-transplant mixed lymphocyte reaction (GvH or HvG direction). The chain's CDR3 is CASSLSNEKLFF. The CDR3 nucleotides read TGTGCCAGCAGCTTGTCGAATGAAAAACTGTTTTTT.